Listed below are T cell receptor beta chains from one sample, sequenced in a study of blood T cell repertoires in COVID-19. The table came from immunoSEQ multiplex PCR; TCRdb's copy has only in-frame clones and leaves some out. The sample holds a few hundred thousand clones, approximately 90% seen once. The sample taken for sequencing was PBMCs or T cells enriched from blood (not recorded which). Every receptor here comes from a man younger than 35 with acute COVID-19. Each CDR3 is given with its conserved first and last residue. The D gene is left open where the match is weak. Clone size appears in some rows only: once, few, many, or a class for an expanded clone.

TRBJ1-2 | TRBD1 | TRBV7-9 | 14 | NA | CASSEQGRDYGYTF
TRBJ1-1 | NA | TRBV30 | 12 | NA | CAWSPQGTEAFF
TRBJ2-2 | NA | TRBV2 | 13 | NA | CASRGGLPGELFF
TRBJ1-6 | NA | TRBV30 | 14 | NA | CAWSVHQSGSPLHF
TRBJ2-5 | NA | TRBV7-9 | 16 | NA | CASSYEDSGAQETQYF
TRBJ2-1 | TRBD2 | TRBV7-9 | 16 | NA | CASSGRTSVAYNEQFF
TRBJ2-3 | TRBD2 | TRBV27 | 17 | once | CASRHRGASGDTDTQYF
TRBJ2-1 | NA | TRBV9 | 15 | NA | CASSVSLGLGNEQFF
TRBJ1-5 | TRBD1 | TRBV28 | 14 | NA | CASRGRGRNQPQHF
TRBJ1-3 | TRBD1 | TRBV6-4 | 21 | NA | CASSDPRGQVPIVPSGNTIYF
TRBJ2-2 | TRBD2 | TRBV19 | 16 | NA | CASSKDRGRAPGELFF
TRBJ1-2 | NA | TRBV7-8 | 15 | NA | CASSTGQWANYGYTF
TRBJ2-7 | NA | TRBV4-1 | 16 | NA | CASSQGGAVGSYEQYF
TRBJ1-1 | TRBD1 | TRBV29-1 | 14 | NA | CSVQRDRGNTEAFF
TRBJ2-1 | TRBD2 | TRBV27 | 15 | NA | CASSPGTSGYNEQFF
TRBJ2-7 | NA | TRBV11-2 | 15 | few | CASSSPGDNPYEQYF
TRBJ2-1 | NA | TRBV4-1 | 12 | NA | CASSLYPGEQFF
TRBJ1-1 | NA | TRBV5-4 | 12 | NA | CASTKKPGDAFF
TRBJ2-3 | TRBD1 | TRBV6-5 | 15 | NA | CASSSLGQGGDTQYF